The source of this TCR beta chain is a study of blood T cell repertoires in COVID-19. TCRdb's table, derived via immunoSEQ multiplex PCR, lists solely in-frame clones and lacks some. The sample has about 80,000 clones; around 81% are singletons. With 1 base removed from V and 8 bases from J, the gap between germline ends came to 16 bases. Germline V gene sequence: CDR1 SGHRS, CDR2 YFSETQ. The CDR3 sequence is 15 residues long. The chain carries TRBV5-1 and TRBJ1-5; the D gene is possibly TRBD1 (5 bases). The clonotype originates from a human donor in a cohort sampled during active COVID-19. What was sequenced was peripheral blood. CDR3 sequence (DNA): TGCGCCAGCAGCTTGCGGGGAGGGCAGGGAGAGCCCCAGCATTTT. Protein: CASSLRGGQGEPQHF.